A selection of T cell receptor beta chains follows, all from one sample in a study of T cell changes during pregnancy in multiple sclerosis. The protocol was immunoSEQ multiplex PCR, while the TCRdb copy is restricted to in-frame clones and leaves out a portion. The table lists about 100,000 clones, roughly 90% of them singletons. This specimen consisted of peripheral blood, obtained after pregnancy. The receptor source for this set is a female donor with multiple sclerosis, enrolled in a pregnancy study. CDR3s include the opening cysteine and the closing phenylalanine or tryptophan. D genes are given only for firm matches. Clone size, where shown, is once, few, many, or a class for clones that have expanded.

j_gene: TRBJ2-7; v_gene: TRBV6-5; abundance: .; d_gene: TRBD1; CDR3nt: TGTGCCAGCCGGAATACGGGACAGGGGGCTTACGAGCAGTACTTC; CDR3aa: CASRNTGQGAYEQYF
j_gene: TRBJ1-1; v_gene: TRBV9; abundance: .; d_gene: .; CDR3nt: TGTGCCAGCAGCGCGACAGTGTTAAACACTGAAGCTTTCTTT; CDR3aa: CASSATVLNTEAFF
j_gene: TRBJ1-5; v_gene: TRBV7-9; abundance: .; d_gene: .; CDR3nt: TGTGCCAGCAGCTTAGCGTTAGGGGCCAACAATCAGCCCCAGCATTTT; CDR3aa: CASSLALGANNQPQHF
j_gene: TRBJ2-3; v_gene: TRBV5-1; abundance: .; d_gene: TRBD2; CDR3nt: TGCGCCAGCACCCCCCCGACTAGCGGGACCGCAGATACGCAGTATTTT; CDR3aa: CASTPPTSGTADTQYF
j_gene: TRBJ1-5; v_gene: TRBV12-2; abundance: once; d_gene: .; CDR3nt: TGTGCAAGTCGCCTCCGGGACACTGATCAGCCCCAGCATTTT; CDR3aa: CASRLRDTDQPQHF
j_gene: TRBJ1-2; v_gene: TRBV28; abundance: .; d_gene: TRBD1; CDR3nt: TGTGCCAGCAGTTCGGTCCCGGGACAGGGGTACCCATATGGCTACACCTTC; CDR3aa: CASSSVPGQGYPYGYTF
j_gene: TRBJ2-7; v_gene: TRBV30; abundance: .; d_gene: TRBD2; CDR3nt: TGTGCCTGGAGTTCGTCCCCTAGCGGGAGGGGCGAGCAGTACTTC; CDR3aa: CAWSSSPSGRGEQYF
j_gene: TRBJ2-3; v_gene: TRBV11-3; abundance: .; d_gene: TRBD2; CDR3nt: TGTGCCAGCAGCCCCGGGACTAGCGACACAGATACGCAGTATTTT; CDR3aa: CASSPGTSDTDTQYF
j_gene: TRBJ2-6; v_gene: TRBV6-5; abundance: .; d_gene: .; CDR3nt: TGTGCCAGCAGTTTGTTATCTGGGGCCAACGTCCTGACTTTC; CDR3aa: CASSLLSGANVLTF
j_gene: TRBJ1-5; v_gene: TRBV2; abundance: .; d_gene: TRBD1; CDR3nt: TGTGCCAGCAGTGAATCGGGACAGGGTAATCAGCCCCAGCATTTT; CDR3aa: CASSESGQGNQPQHF
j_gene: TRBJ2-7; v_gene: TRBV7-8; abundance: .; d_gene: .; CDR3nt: TGTGCCAGCAGCTTATACGGGAACTACGAGCAGTACTTC; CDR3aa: CASSLYGNYEQYF